These 13 T cell receptor beta chains share one sample of origin, sequenced in a study of blood T cell repertoires in COVID-19. The repertoire was sequenced with immunoSEQ multiplex PCR; TCRdb's copy has only in-frame clones and lacks some. The sample records roughly 140,000 clones, approximately 80% being singletons. Sequenced: peripheral blood. The receptors derive from a man aged 65 to 85 who had recovered from COVID-19.

This chain uses TRBV24-1 with TRBJ2-1, with 7 bases fitting TRBD2. This CDR3 is built from 11 residues. Trimming removed 8 bases from V and 7 bases from J; junction bases left unmatched: 1. Germline V lookup: CDR1 KGHDR, CDR2 SFDVKD. The CDR3 DNA reads TGTGCCACCATGCGGGGGAATGAGCAGTTCTTC. Amino acid sequence: CATMRGNEQFF.

This chain joins TRBV23-1 and TRBJ2-1; D is ambiguous. TRBV23-1 is noted as an ORF with a role that remains uncertain. Trimming left V 1 base short and J 6 bases short, with 13 bases between. This CDR3 comprises 15 residues. CDR3 in DNA: TGCGCCAGCAGTCAATACCTGGATTCTAGCAATGAGCAGTTCTTC. This encodes CASSQYLDSSNEQFF.

The chain links TRBV10-2 to TRBJ2-7; TRBD2 agrees at 12 bases. Looked up from germline, CDR1 is WSHSY and CDR2 is SAAADI. The CDR3 contains 14 residues. J was trimmed by 5 bases and V by 6 bases; bases with no gene match: 5. CDR3 nucleotide sequence: TGCGCCAGCAGGACTAGCGGGAGTCAGGACGAGCAGTACTTC. Amino acid sequence: CASRTSGSQDEQYF.

V gene TRBV30 combines with J gene TRBJ2-7, with TRBD1 as a possible D gene (6 bases). Germline V gives CDR1 GTSNPN, CDR2 SVGIG (reference sequence). Trimming removed 1 base from V and 5 bases from J, with 9 bases in between. CDR3 size: 12 residues. Here the CDR3 DNA reads TGTGCCTGGAGTGGCCACAGGGACGAGCAGTACTTC. Amino acid sequence: CAWSGHRDEQYF.

The CDR3 sequence: CASSPTRPRSSGGGEQFF. For the CDR3, the DNA is TGTGCCAGCAGCCCCACAAGGCCCCGGTCTAGCGGGGGTGGTGAGCAGTTCTTC. This rearrangement joins TRBV3-1 (or the pseudogene TRBV3-2) to TRBJ2-1; 10 bases align to TRBD2. Germline CDR1 and CDR2: LGHDT and YNNKEL (reference sequence). The V segment lost 4 bases and the J segment 9 bases; nucleotides outside the gene matches: 18. The CDR3 spans 18 residues.

This sequence joins TRBV11-2 and TRBJ1-1; 9 positions match TRBD1. The CDR3 consists of 15 residues. The trim removed 3 bases at V and 11 bases at J, leaving 13 bases unmatched. CDR1 is SGHAT, CDR2 FQNNGV, per germline. CDR3 nucleotides: TGTGCCAGCAGCTTCGGCCTAACAGGGGGCGCGTCGGCTTTCTTT. It codes for CASSFGLTGGASAFF.

This clone was counted only a few times. The rearrangement uses TRBV5-4 and TRBJ1-2; 7 nucleotides line up with TRBD1. Germline CDR1 is SGHNT and CDR2 is YYREEE (reference sequence). This CDR3 region has 15 residues. J gave up 5 bases and V 3 bases, and 10 bases lay outside the gene matches. This CDR3 is CASSSQGGPGYGYTF. The CDR3 nucleotides are TGTGCCAGCAGCTCCCAGGGGGGTCCGGGGTATGGCTACACCTTC. Variable domain in full (rest from reference TRBV5-4 and TRBJ1-2): ETGVTQSPTHLIKTRGQQVTLRCSSQSGHNTVSWYQQALGQGPQFIFQYYREEENGRGNFPPRFSGLQFPNYSSELNVNALELDDSALYLCASSSQGGPGYGYTFGSGTRLTVV.

This clone was picked up a small number of times. This chain links TRBV4-1 with TRBJ2-3; D gene ambiguous. Trimming pared 7 bases from V and 4 bases from J, leaving 15 bases between. Germline lookup yields CDR1 MGHRA and CDR2 YSYEKL. This CDR3 has 14 residues. The CDR3 nucleotides are TGCGCCAGCACGTTATCCGACCGGGCAGATACGCAGTATTTT. Residues: CASTLSDRADTQYF.

The chain is built from TRBV29-1 and TRBJ1-1, with 9 bases matching TRBD1. Losses at the gene ends were 6 bases for V and 5 bases for J; bases not matched to a gene: 7. The CDR3 extends over 13 amino acids. From germline, CDR1 is SQVTM and CDR2 ANQGSEA. The CDR3 DNA reads TGCAGCGTCGAACAGGGGGCGGAGACTGAAGCTTTCTTT. This translates into CSVEQGAETEAFF.

This clone has a single count. The gene calls are TRBV11-2 and TRBJ2-7, with D possibly being TRBD2 (6 bases). Germline CDR1 SGHAT, CDR2 FQNNGV. This CDR3 spans 15 amino acids. V was pared by 4 bases and J by 0 bases, with 13 bases between. In nucleotides, the CDR3 is TGTGCCAGCAGCTCGTCGGGGGACGCCTCCTACGAGCAGTACTTC. It yields the protein CASSSSGDASYEQYF.

This sequence joins TRBV30 and TRBJ2-7, with 15 positions matching TRBD2. CDR1 and CDR2 (germline): GTSNPN, SVGIG (reference sequence). V lost 0 bases and J lost 7; bases outside the gene matches: 22. This CDR3 has 21 amino acids. The CDR3 is CAWSVRRAGTSGRLGPWEQYF. CDR3 nucleotide sequence: TGTGCCTGGAGTGTGAGAAGGGCCGGGACTAGCGGGAGGTTGGGGCCTTGGGAGCAGTACTTC.

This clone was found once. For the CDR3, the DNA is TGCAGTGCTAGTAGCGCAGCTAACTATGGCTACACCTTC. As protein: CSASSAANYGYTF. This chain connects TRBV20-1 to TRBJ1-2; D unclear. Looked up from germline, CDR1 is DFQATT and CDR2 is SNEGSKA (reference sequence). V was cut by 3 bases and J by 0 bases, with 8 bases left in between. This CDR3 is 13 amino acids long.

The rearrangement links TRBV7-2 to TRBJ2-5, with TRBD2 identical over 9 bases. V lost 3 bases, J lost 2 bases, and 1 base stayed unmatched. Germline lookup yields CDR1 SGHTA and CDR2 FQGNSA. The CDR3 has 14 amino acids. CDR3 loop: CASSLGLAQETQYF. CDR3 sequence (DNA): TGTGCCAGCAGCTTGGGACTAGCTCAAGAGACCCAGTACTTC. The full variable domain, rest sourced from reference TRBV7-2 and TRBJ2-5, is GAGVSQSPSNKVTEKGKDVELRCDPISGHTALYWYRQSLGQGLEFLIYFQGNSAPDKSGLPSDRFSAERTGGSVSTLTIQRTQQEDSAVYLCASSLGLAQETQYFGPGTRLLVL.